The present T cell receptor beta chain was sequenced within a study of T cells in Graves' hyperthyroidism and ophthalmopathy. Study details: Upon initial diagnosis and before any treatment, peripheral blood was collected.

Amplification yielded TCR beta CDR3 regions, with RNA transcripts as the source. Primed by the HTBI set, a first-round RT-PCR was run on the TCR CDR3. TCRdb ran MiXCR on the multiplex PCR reads and lists one entry per CDR3 protein. The sample has nearly 600,000 distinct CDR3 sequences; about 15% are singletons. These patients, aged 18 to 65, had recently diagnosed hyperthyroidism lasting under 2 months. Pregnant or lactating patients were excluded, as were those with uncontrolled infection or other autoimmune disease. The CDR3 consists of 13 residues. Unmatched junction bases numbered 3, after V lost 6 bases and J lost 5 bases. This clonotype was counted ten times or more.

This TCR derives from a woman in her 30s with Graves' hyperthyroidism that later progressed to Graves' ophthalmopathy. This chain links TRBV12-3 or TRBV12-4 with TRBJ1-5; 8 bases are shared with TRBD1. The source material was blood. The CDR3 is CASRRQGHQPQHF. Written as DNA, the CDR3 is TGTGCCAGCAGACGACAGGGGCATCAGCCCCAGCATTTT.